This T cell receptor beta chain was recovered during a study of blood T cell repertoires in COVID-19. Study details: In each case, the material was cDNA or gDNA derived from T cells, B-cell-depleted T cells, or PBMCs.

The protocol was immunoSEQ multiplex PCR, while the TCRdb copy is restricted to in-frame clones and leaves out a portion. The sample shows approximately 290,000 clones, roughly nine tenths of them seen only once. CDR1 and CDR2 (germline): MDHEN, SYDVKM. The CDR3 loop spans 14 amino acids. Germline trimming cut 5 bases from V and 4 bases from J; bases unmatched to any gene: 7. This TCR was recovered from a woman aged 30 to 39 with COVID-19, enrolled during active disease. The source material was peripheral blood. The rearrangement uses TRBV28 and TRBJ2-5; 7 bases agree with TRBD1. CDR3 DNA: TGTGCCAGCAGTCTAAGTAGGGGGCGAGAGACCCAGTACTTC. Its protein product is CASSLSRGRETQYF.